Described below is a single T cell receptor beta chain sequence and its context. Its antigen is as yet unknown. TCRdb re-derived calls from the reads in MiXCR, one entry per CDR3 protein. Here the sample spans approximately 730,000 distinct CDR3 sequences, 29% being singletons. This record belongs to a study of T cell repertoires in cytomegalovirus infection. Germline CDR1 reads SGHVS; CDR2 reads FNYEAQ. CDR3 size: 13 residues. After removal of 8 bases from V and 5 bases from J, the junction contained 3 bases not matched to a gene. This chain connects TRBV7-6 to TRBJ2-3, with TRBD1 matching 11 bases. This specimen was cultured CD8+ T cells from PBMCs, taken from culture after CMV antigen stimulation. The sequence was obtained from a human donor in good health (CMV status not recorded). Some clones in this sample may be carry-over from other donors' samples. The CDR3 region is CASGTGGEDTQYF. Written as DNA, the CDR3 is TGTGCCAGCGGGACAGGGGGGGAAGATACGCAGTATTTT.